A selection of T cell receptor beta chains follows, all from one sample in a study of T cell changes during pregnancy in multiple sclerosis. The data were produced by immunoSEQ multiplex PCR, yet TCRdb's version contains in-frame clones alone and is incomplete. There are 85,000 to 130,000 clones in the sample; about 90% occur only once, and 1.5% to 2% lies in the top ten. This specimen consisted of peripheral blood, obtained before pregnancy. The receptors were sampled from a female donor with multiple sclerosis, enrolled in a pregnancy study. The CDR3 runs from the conserved cysteine through the conserved F or W. Fields, in order: V gene, D gene, clone size, J gene, CDR3 protein, CDR3 DNA. A D gene is named only where the DNA matches it firmly. A row's size may be missing; if present it is once, few, many or a size class.

>TRBV7-2|-|-|TRBJ1-1
CASSPRAGGTTEAFF
TGTGCCAGCAGTCCCCGTGCCGGGGGAACCACTGAAGCTTTCTTT
>TRBV2|TRBD1|-|TRBJ1-4
CASSEVFGHRSRGRGSANEKLFF
TGTGCCAGCAGTGAAGTGTTCGGGCATCGAAGCAGGGGGCGCGGGTCAGCTAATGAAAAACTGTTTTTT
>TRBV28|TRBD1|-|TRBJ1-5
CASSNTGAGQPQHF
TGTGCCAGCAGTAACACAGGGGCGGGCCAGCCCCAGCATTTT
>TRBV11-1|TRBD2|-|TRBJ2-3
CASRETAGFTDTQYF
TGTGCCAGCAGAGAGACAGCGGGATTTACAGATACGCAGTATTTT
>TRBV4-2|TRBD1|-|TRBJ2-7
CASSRSSTGGGGEQYF
TGTGCCAGCAGCCGGTCTTCAACAGGGGGCGGCGGCGAGCAGTACTTC
>TRBV7-6|-|-|TRBJ2-1
CASSLAFDTNEQFF
TGTGCCAGCAGCTTAGCTTTCGATACAAATGAGCAGTTCTTC
>TRBV10-2|TRBD2|-|TRBJ2-1
CASRTSAENNEQFF
TGCGCCAGCAGGACTAGCGCGGAAAACAATGAGCAGTTCTTC
>TRBV7-2|TRBD1|-|TRBJ2-7
CASSWGQETYEQYF
TGTGCCAGCAGCTGGGGACAGGAGACCTACGAGCAGTACTTC
>TRBV10-1|TRBD1|-|TRBJ2-7
CASSRDRVHEQYF
TGCGCCAGCAGTCGGGACAGGGTTCACGAGCAGTACTTC
>TRBV18|-|-|TRBJ2-1
CASSPLGNEQFF
TGTGCCAGCTCACCACTCGGCAATGAGCAGTTCTTC
>TRBV7-2|TRBD2|-|TRBJ2-7
CASSLDGSGGFYEQYF
TGTGCCAGCAGCTTAGATGGTAGCGGGGGGTTCTACGAGCAGTACTTC
>TRBV19|TRBD2|once|TRBJ2-7
CASSISMRGGTYEQYF
TGTGCCAGTAGTATCTCAATGCGGGGGGGTACTTACGAGCAGTACTTC
>TRBV13|-|-|TRBJ2-3
CASSPFFAVDDTQYF
TGTGCCAGCAGCCCCTTTTTTGCGGTCGATGATACGCAGTATTTT
>TRBV14|TRBD2|-|TRBJ2-1
CASSQSRGGEQFF
TGTGCCAGCAGCCAATCGCGGGGGGGCGAGCAGTTCTTC
>TRBV9|-|-|TRBJ1-4
CASSPSPTNEKLFF
TGTGCCAGCAGCCCATCCCCAACTAATGAAAAACTGTTTTTT
>TRBV5-1|-|-|TRBJ2-7
CASSLGQNEQYF
TGCGCCAGCAGCTTGGGACAGAACGAGCAGTACTTC
>TRBV7-9|-|-|TRBJ2-1
CASSRVGGHYNEQFF
TGTGCCAGCAGCCGCGTAGGAGGGCACTACAATGAGCAGTTCTTC
>TRBV5-5|-|-|TRBJ1-1
CASSYLPGKNTEAFF
TGTGCCAGCAGCTATTTACCAGGGAAGAACACTGAAGCTTTCTTT
>TRBV9|TRBD1|-|TRBJ1-1
CASSSTDRTFVHDTEAFF
TGTGCCAGCAGCTCCACGGACAGGACCTTCGTCCATGACACTGAAGCTTTCTTT
>TRBV5-1|TRBD2|once|TRBJ2-3
CASSLSGGRTDTQYF
TGTGCCAGCAGCCTGAGCGGGGGACGCACAGATACGCAGTATTTT
>TRBV6-1|TRBD1|-|TRBJ1-4
CASSPPGQAFEKLFF
TGTGCCAGCAGCCCCCCGGGACAGGCGTTCGAAAAACTGTTTTTT
>TRBV18|TRBD2|-|TRBJ2-1
CATSAPTGLAGNEQFF
TGTGCCACCTCCGCCCCGACGGGACTAGCGGGCAATGAGCAGTTCTTC
>TRBV28|TRBD1|-|TRBJ1-5
CASRSGGNQPQHF
TGTGCCAGCAGATCAGGGGGGAATCAGCCCCAGCATTTT
>TRBV29-1|-|-|TRBJ1-1
CSVDQGQMNTEAFF
TGCAGCGTTGACCAGGGACAAATGAACACTGAAGCTTTCTTT
>TRBV29-1|-|few|TRBJ1-2
CSVATDYGYTF
TGCAGCGTTGCTACCGACTATGGCTACACCTTC
>TRBV5-1|TRBD1|-|TRBJ2-5
CASSLGSRTGEETQYF
TGCGCCAGCAGCTTGGGTTCTCGGACAGGGGAAGAGACCCAGTACTTC
>TRBV7-2|TRBD2|once|TRBJ2-1
CASSSRLAANEQFF
TGTGCCAGCAGCTCCAGACTAGCGGCCAATGAGCAGTTCTTC
>TRBV4-1|-|-|TRBJ1-5
CASSQVVGAGSNQPQHF
TGCGCCAGCAGCCAAGTCGTAGGCGCGGGGAGCAATCAGCCCCAGCATTTT
>TRBV30|-|-|TRBJ2-1
CAWSVTGNEQFF
TGTGCCTGGAGTGTAACTGGCAATGAGCAGTTCTTC
>TRBV19|-|-|TRBJ1-1
CASSHRGSMNTEAFF
TGTGCCAGTAGTCATAGGGGGTCCATGAACACTGAAGCTTTCTTT
>TRBV28|TRBD1|-|TRBJ1-2
CASSLAQGLDPTYGYTF
TGTGCCAGCAGTTTAGCACAGGGGCTAGATCCGACCTATGGCTACACCTTC
>TRBV28|TRBD2|-|TRBJ2-7
CASRETSAPYEQYF
TGTGCCAGCAGGGAGACTAGCGCCCCCTACGAGCAGTACTTC
>TRBV19|-|-|TRBJ1-3
CASGQYSGNTIYF
TGTGCCAGTGGACAGTACTCTGGAAACACCATATATTTT
>TRBV19|TRBD1|-|TRBJ1-2
CASSRTGGNYGYTF
TGTGCCAGTAGTAGGACAGGGGGCAACTATGGCTACACCTTC
>TRBV5-1|-|-|TRBJ2-2
CASSLGQLTGELFF
TGCGCCAGCAGCTTGGGACAGCTTACCGGGGAGCTGTTTTTT
>TRBV29-1|-|-|TRBJ2-3
CSVASPSTDTQYF
TGCAGCGTGGCTAGTCCTAGCACAGATACGCAGTATTTT
>TRBV28|TRBD1|-|TRBJ1-1
CASRATGFGAEAFF
TGTGCCAGCAGGGCGACAGGGTTCGGCGCTGAAGCTTTCTTT